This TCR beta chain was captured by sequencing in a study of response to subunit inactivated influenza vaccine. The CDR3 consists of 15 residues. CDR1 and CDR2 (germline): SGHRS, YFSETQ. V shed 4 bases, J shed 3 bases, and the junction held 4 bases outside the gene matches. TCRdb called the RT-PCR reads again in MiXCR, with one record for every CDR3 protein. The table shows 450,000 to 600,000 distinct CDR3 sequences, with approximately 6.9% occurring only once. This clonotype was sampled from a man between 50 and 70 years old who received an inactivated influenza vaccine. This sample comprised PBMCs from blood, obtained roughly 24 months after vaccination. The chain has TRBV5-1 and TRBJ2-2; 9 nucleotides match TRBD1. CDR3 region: CASSTWTGDTGELFF. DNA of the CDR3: TGCGCCAGCAGCACCTGGACAGGGGACACCGGGGAGCTGTTTTTT.